These 27 T cell receptor beta chains share one sample of origin, sequenced in a study of control samples from healthy donors and cancer patients. Only in-frame clones appear in the TCRdb table, and some are missing; sequencing was by immunoSEQ multiplex PCR. The repertoire holds some 100,000 clones, with around 89% as singletons. The specimen sequenced was blood. The source of these receptors is a woman aged 45-65 years in good health.

J is TRBJ1-4 and V is TRBV5-6, with 8 bases fitting TRBD1. The CDR3 is made up of 16 amino acids. Germline-derived CDR1 and CDR2 are SGHDT and YYEEEE. V shed 0 bases and J 2 bases; nucleotides not matched to a gene: 3. CDR3 residues: CASSLVAGGTNEKLFF. The DNA of the CDR3 is TGTGCCAGCAGCTTGGTGGCAGGGGGCACTAATGAAAAACTGTTTTTT. The complete variable domain, with remaining parts taken from reference TRBV5-6 and TRBJ1-4, reads DAGVTQSPTHLIKTRGQQVTLRCSPKSGHDTVSWYQQALGQGPQFIFQYYEEEERQRGNFPDRFSGHQFPNYSSELNVNALLLGDSALYLCASSLVAGGTNEKLFFGSGTQLSVL.

This sequence joins TRBV4-3 and TRBJ1-1, with D tentatively TRBD1 (5 bases). The CDR3 sequence is 16 residues long. Germline V gene lookup returns CDR1 LGHNA and CDR2 YSLEER. Deletions cut 4 bases from V and 6 bases from J, with 21 bases between. CDR3 sequence (DNA): TGCGCCAGCAGCCTGTCTATAGGGCGGGGGGAGGCTGAAGCTTTCTTT. Its translation: CASSLSIGRGEAEAFF.

The chain is built from TRBV2 and TRBJ1-2, with a weak D call TRBD1 (5 bases). This CDR3 has 14 amino acids. Deletions cut 5 bases from V and 2 bases from J, with 12 bases between. The germline CDR1 and CDR2 sequences are SNHLY and FYNNEI. The CDR3 DNA is TGTGCCAGCAGTCCCGGGACCGCAAACTATGGCTACACCTTC. Its translation: CASSPGTANYGYTF.

The chain employs TRBV5-1 and TRBJ1-2; D perhaps matches TRBD1 (5 bases). Germline CDR1 and CDR2: SGHRS and YFSETQ. The CDR3 is 15 residues long. V was trimmed by 0 bases and J by 2 bases, leaving 11 bases between them. The CDR3 DNA reads as TGCGCCAGCAGCTTGGGCGGGGGGAGGAACTATGGCTACACCTTC. Its translation is CASSLGGGRNYGYTF.

The chain is built from TRBV18 and TRBJ1-2, with D perhaps matching TRBD1 (6 bases). The CDR3 has 14 amino acids. Trimming removed 1 base at V and 8 bases at J, with 14 bases between. Looked up from germline, CDR1 is KGHSH and CDR2 is LQKENI. Here the CDR3 reads CASSPQWGREGYTF. Written as DNA, the CDR3 is TGTGCCAGCTCACCACAGTGGGGGCGCGAGGGCTACACCTTC.

V and J are TRBV6-5 and TRBJ1-1; 8 positions agree with TRBD1. The CDR3 runs 14 residues. CDR1 MNHEY and CDR2 SVGAGI come from the germline V gene. The J segment lost 10 bases and the V segment lost 7 bases, leaving 14 bases of the junction unmatched. The CDR3 DNA sequence: TGTGCCAGCATTACGACAGGGGCAGGGGATCGAGCTTTCTTT. It encodes CASITTGAGDRAFF.

In nucleotides, the CDR3 is TGTGCCAGCAGCCCGCCCGGACGTGGAAGTGGCTACACCTTC. It is translated as CASSPPGRGSGYTF. The rearrangement links TRBV5-5 to TRBJ1-2; D is undetermined. Trimming stripped 4 bases from V and 7 bases from J, with 17 bases between. CDR1 and CDR2 (germline): SGHKS, YYEKEE (reference sequence). The CDR3 consists of 14 residues.

The rearrangement uses TRBV30 and TRBJ1-5; the D gene is possibly TRBD1 (6 bases). This CDR3 comprises 15 residues. Per the germline V gene, CDR1 is GTSNPN and CDR2 is SVGIG (reference sequence). With 1 base removed from V and 2 bases from J, the gap between germline ends came to 12 bases. The CDR3 is CAWSARGLRNQPQHF. In DNA form, the CDR3 reads TGTGCCTGGAGTGCACGGGGGCTGCGCAATCAGCCCCAGCATTTT.

Here the CDR3 DNA reads TGTGCCAGCAGCTCAGGGGGTTTTCGGCCCCAGCATTTT. This encodes CASSSGGFRPQHF. The chain joins TRBV12-3 or TRBV12-4 to TRBJ1-5, with 7 bases aligning to TRBD1. There are 13 residues in the CDR3. V lost 6 bases to trimming and J lost 9 bases; unmatched junction nucleotides: 8.

The chain recombines TRBV4-2 with TRBJ2-2; D may be TRBD2 (6 bases). Trimming removed 0 bases from V and 4 bases from J, with 12 bases in between. This CDR3 has 16 residues. Germline V gives CDR1 LGHNA, CDR2 YNFKEQ. CDR3 residues: CASSQEAGQSTGELFF. DNA for the CDR3: TGTGCCAGCAGCCAAGAGGCGGGGCAGAGCACCGGGGAGCTGTTTTTT.

V gene TRBV6-5 combines with J gene TRBJ2-2; TRBD1 matches at 7 bases. J was trimmed by 6 bases and V by 6 bases; bases with no gene match: 1. Germline V gene data show CDR1 as MNHEY and CDR2 as SVGAGI. CDR3 length equals 12 residues. The CDR3 DNA follows: TGTGCCAGCAGGACAGGGCCCGGGGAGCTGTTTTTT. Amino acids: CASRTGPGELFF.

The J gene is TRBJ2-7, the V gene TRBV7-9; 7 positions agree with TRBD1. The CDR3 is 13 residues long. With 4 bases clipped from V and 3 bases from J, the junction kept 3 bases outside the gene matches. Germline V gives CDR1 SEHNR, CDR2 FQNEAQ (reference sequence). The CDR3 DNA is TGTGCCAGCAGCTCGGCAGGGGGCTACGAGCAGTACTTC. Its translation is CASSSAGGYEQYF. Full variable domain (outside the CDR3, taken from reference TRBV7-9 and TRBJ2-7): DTGVSQNPRHKITKRGQNVTFRCDPISEHNRLYWYRQTLGQGPEFLTYFQNEAQLEKSRLLSDRFSAERPKGSFSTLEIQRTEQGDSAMYLCASSSAGGYEQYFGPGTRLTVT.

This clone was counted once. This chain connects TRBV5-1 to TRBJ1-2; TRBD1 agrees at 11 bases. Germline CDR1 and CDR2: SGHRS and YFSETQ. The CDR3 runs to 15 residues. V shed 5 bases and J 5 bases; nucleotides not matched to a gene: 8. The CDR3 is CASRRGTGGDYGYTF. CDR3 nucleotides: TGCGCCAGCAGGAGAGGGACAGGGGGAGATTATGGCTACACCTTC.

The chain carries TRBV5-5 and TRBJ2-4; no definite D call. The CDR3 totals 13 residues. CDR1 and CDR2 from the germline V gene are SGHKS and YYEKEE (reference sequence). CDR3 region: CDLGYIAKNIQYF. The DNA of the CDR3 is TGTGACCTAGGGTACATAGCCAAAAACATTCAGTACTTC.

The chain employs TRBV7-8 and TRBJ2-1; 9 positions agree with TRBD2. V was pared by 8 bases and J by 4 bases, with 9 bases of the junction left unmatched. Germline CDR1 reads SGHVS; CDR2 reads FQNEAQ. This CDR3 region has 15 residues. DNA of the CDR3: TGTGCCAGCTTTAGCGGGAGCGCTATTTACAATGAGCAGTTCTTC. Protein product: CASFSGSAIYNEQFF.

V usage is TRBV18 and J usage is TRBJ1-1; 10 nucleotides align to TRBD1. The germline gives CDR1 KGHSH, CDR2 LQKENI. Unmatched junction bases numbered 6, after V lost 1 base and J lost 1 base. The CDR3 contains 17 residues. Written as DNA, the CDR3 is TGTGCCAGCTCACCACTTTCTAGGACAGGGGGGAACACTGAAGCTTTCTTT. Translating it yields CASSPLSRTGGNTEAFF.

The V gene is TRBV12-3 or TRBV12-4, the J gene TRBJ2-7; D is perhaps TRBD1 or TRBD2 (5 bases each). This CDR3 is 13 amino acids long. V was clipped by 6 bases and J by 3 bases, with 12 bases between them. The CDR3 is CASSPGTDYEQYF. The CDR3 DNA follows: TGTGCCAGCAGCCCAGGGACCGACTACGAGCAGTACTTC.

The V call is TRBV27, the J call TRBJ1-1, with D tentatively TRBD1 (5 bases). The CDR3 is 13 amino acids. Between the trimmed V and J ends, which lost 5 bases and 0 bases, there was a span of 7 bases. Germline V gives CDR1 MNHEY, CDR2 SMNVEV (reference sequence). The CDR3 is CASSKGMNTEAFF. The CDR3 nucleotides are TGTGCCAGCAGTAAGGGGATGAACACTGAAGCTTTCTTT.

This sequence joins TRBV15 and TRBJ2-1; D unresolved. This CDR3 contains 13 residues. Germline lookup yields CDR1 LNHNV and CDR2 YYDKDF (reference sequence). Trimming pared 0 bases from V and 7 bases from J, leaving 7 bases between. CDR3 in amino acids: CATSRDNRNEQFF. The CDR3 DNA follows: TGTGCCACCAGCAGAGATAATCGGAATGAGCAGTTCTTC.

The rearrangement joins TRBV5-4 to TRBJ2-5; a possible D gene is TRBD1 (6 bases). Trimming took off 1 base at V and 3 bases at J, with 10 bases between the two ends. The CDR3 sequence is 14 residues long. CDR1 is SGHNT, CDR2 YYREEE, per germline (reference sequence). As DNA, the CDR3 is TGTGCCAGCAGCTTGAAACAGGGTAAAGAGACCCAGTACTTC. This codes for CASSLKQGKETQYF.

The chain combines TRBV5-5 with TRBJ2-7; TRBD1 aligns across 9 bases. The germline CDR1 and CDR2 sequences are SGHKS and YYEKEE (reference sequence). The CDR3 length is 15 residues. J was trimmed by 2 bases and V by 4 bases; bases with no gene match: 7. This CDR3 reads CASSGDRVGAYEQYV. In DNA form, the CDR3 reads TGTGCCAGCAGCGGGGACAGGGTAGGAGCCTACGAGCAGTACGTC.

This rearrangement joins TRBV19 to TRBJ1-2; D is ambiguous. The CDR3 spans 13 residues. Germline CDR1 LNHDA, CDR2 SQIVND (reference sequence). The ends were cut back, 8 bases at V and 3 bases at J, with 13 bases in the middle. The DNA for the CDR3 is TGTGCCAGTCGACGACAAGGTCACTATGGCTACACCTTC. Translating gives CASRRQGHYGYTF.

This clone was observed a few times. Other DNA sequences of this sample code for an identical CDR3. The chain employs TRBV30 and TRBJ1-5; 7 nucleotides align to TRBD1. CDR1 GTSNPN and CDR2 SVGIG come from the germline V gene (reference sequence). The CDR3 sequence is 13 residues long. J was trimmed by 4 bases and V by 0 bases; bases with no gene match: 0. Here the CDR3 DNA reads TGTGCCTGGAGTGTACAGGGGAATCAGCCCCAGCATTTT. Protein: CAWSVQGNQPQHF.

This rearrangement joins TRBV11-2 to TRBJ2-3; D is unclear. CDR1 is SGHAT, CDR2 FQNNGV, per germline. This CDR3 has 12 residues. Trimming cost V 8 bases and J 5 bases, with 11 bases left between them. CDR3 residues: CASAPKGDTQYF. CDR3 bases: TGTGCCAGCGCCCCAAAAGGAGATACGCAGTATTTT. The whole variable domain, filled in from reference TRBV11-2 and TRBJ2-3, reads EAGVAQSPRYKIIEKRQSVAFWCNPISGHATLYWYQQILGQGPKLLIQFQNNGVVDDSQLPKDRFSAERLKGVDSTLKIQPAKLEDSAVYLCASAPKGDTQYFGPGTRLTVL.

DNA for the CDR3: TGTGCCAGCAGTGAACATTTTTCAGGAGGGGGGGAGCTGTTTTTT. This translates into CASSEHFSGGGELFF. The chain carries TRBV2 and TRBJ2-2; a weak D match, TRBD2 (6 bases). Deletions cut 2 bases from V and 8 bases from J, with 15 bases between. Per germline, CDR1 SNHLY and CDR2 FYNNEI. The length of the CDR3 is 15 residues. The variable domain in full, with the rest retrieved from reference TRBV2 and TRBJ2-2, is EPEVTQTPSHQVTQMGQEVILRCVPISNHLYFYWYRQILGQKVEFLVSFYNNEISEKSEIFDDQFSVERPDGSNFTLKIRSTKLEDSAMYFCASSEHFSGGGELFFGEGSRLTVL.

In its sample, this clone was seen once. This sequence joins TRBV18 and TRBJ2-3; unclear D gene. This CDR3 is 15 amino acids long. V dropped 3 bases and J dropped 0 bases, with 10 bases sitting between them. CDR1 and CDR2 (germline): KGHSH, LQKENI. Here the CDR3 reads CASSPANPSTDTQYF. The CDR3 nucleotides are TGTGCCAGCTCACCTGCCAACCCTAGCACAGATACGCAGTATTTT. The variable domain in full, completed from reference TRBV18 and TRBJ2-3, reads NAGVMQNPRHLVRRRGQEARLRCSPMKGHSHVYWYRQLPEEGLKFMVYLQKENIIDESGMPKERFSAEFPKEGPSILRIQQVVRGDSAAYFCASSPANPSTDTQYFGPGTRLTVL.

Remarks on this clone: Other DNA sequences in this sample translate to the same CDR3. The V and J genes are TRBV19 and TRBJ1-5; D possibly corresponds to TRBD1 (5 bases). This CDR3 spans 15 amino acids. Germline values: CDR1 LNHDA, CDR2 SQIVND (reference sequence). Trimming cost V 3 bases and J 2 bases, with 11 bases left between them. CDR3 protein: CASSIWGGGNQPQHF. The DNA for the CDR3 is TGTGCCAGTAGTATCTGGGGGGGAGGCAATCAGCCCCAGCATTTT.